The clone carrying this T cell receptor (beta chain) was observed at least ten times. Its antigen remains unidentified. CDR1 is SGHTA, CDR2 FQGNSA, per germline. V lost 5 bases and J 0 bases, leaving 18 bases between the germline ends. The CDR3 is 17 residues long. The sample is drawn from a study of blood T cells in healthy people across ages. A sample-barcoded 5' primer and a J-beta primer mix were used in a second PCR of roughly 6 to 11 cycles. TCRdb re-called the 5' RACE reads through MiXCR, storing one row per CDR3 protein. The table includes about 1.8 million distinct CDR3 sequences, less than 50% detected once. Regarding the study as a whole: Relative to aged donors, long-lived donors carried more naive CD4+ cells and displayed higher diversity.

This TCR derives from a woman between 40 and 55 years old in good health. J is TRBJ2-3 and V is TRBV7-2; TRBD2 is a possible D gene (6 bases). The sequencing input was blood. The CDR3: CASSPIGTGTSTDTQYF. CDR3 sequence (DNA): TGTGCCAGCAGCCCTATTGGGACCGGGACTAGCACAGATACGCAGTATTTT.